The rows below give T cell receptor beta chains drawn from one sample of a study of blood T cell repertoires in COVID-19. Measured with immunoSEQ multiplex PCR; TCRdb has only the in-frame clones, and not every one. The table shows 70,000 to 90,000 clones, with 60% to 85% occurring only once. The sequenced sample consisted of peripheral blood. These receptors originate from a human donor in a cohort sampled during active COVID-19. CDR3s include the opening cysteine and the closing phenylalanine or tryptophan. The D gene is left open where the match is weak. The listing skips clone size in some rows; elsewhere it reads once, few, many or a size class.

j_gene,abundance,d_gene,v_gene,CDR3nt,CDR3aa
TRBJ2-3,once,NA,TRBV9,TGTGCCAGCTCCGCGGGGGCGGGGAGGGATACGCAGTATTTT,CASSAGAGRDTQYF
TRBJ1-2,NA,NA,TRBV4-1,TGCGCCAGCAGCCACTCCGGGAGGGGTGGCTACACCTTC,CASSHSGRGGYTF
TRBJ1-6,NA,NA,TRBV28,TGTGCCAGCAGCCTAGGGGGCTCCTATAATTCACCCCTCCACTTT,CASSLGGSYNSPLHF
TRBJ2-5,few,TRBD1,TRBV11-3,TGTGCCAGCAGCTTAAGGGGGCTCTGGGAGACCCAGTACTTC,CASSLRGLWETQYF
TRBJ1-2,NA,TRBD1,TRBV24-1,TGTGCCACCAGTGATCCCGGGACAGGGGAGACTGGCTACACCTTC,CATSDPGTGETGYTF
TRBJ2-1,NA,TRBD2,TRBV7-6,TGTGCCAGCAGCTTCGCCCTAGCGGGAGGGAACAATGAGCAGTTCTTC,CASSFALAGGNNEQFF
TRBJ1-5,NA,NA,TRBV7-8,TGTGCCAGCAGCTTATCTACCCGCGCGGGTCAGCCCCAGCATTTT,CASSLSTRAGQPQHF
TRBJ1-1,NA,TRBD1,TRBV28,TGTGCCAGCAGTTTAAATAGGGGGCGCATGGGAACTGAAGCTTTCTTT,CASSLNRGRMGTEAFF
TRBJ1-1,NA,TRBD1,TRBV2,TGTGCCAGCAGTGCCTTCCTCCGGGACAGGGGGAACACTGAAGCTTTCTTT,CASSAFLRDRGNTEAFF
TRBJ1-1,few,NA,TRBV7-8,TGTGCCAGCAGCTTAGCTGCAGGGAAATACACTGAAGCTTTCTTT,CASSLAAGKYTEAFF
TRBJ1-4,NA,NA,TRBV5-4,TGTGCCAGCAGCCGCGCTGCTGGGGGCGAACCTAATGAAAAACTGTTTTTT,CASSRAAGGEPNEKLFF
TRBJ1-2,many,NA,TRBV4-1,TGCGCCAGCAGCCAAGTGGCCCAAGGAGCCTATGGCTACACCTTC,CASSQVAQGAYGYTF
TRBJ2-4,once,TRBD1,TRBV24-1,TGTGCCACCAGTGATCCCCGGACAGGGGACGAGGCCATTCAGTACTTC,CATSDPRTGDEAIQYF
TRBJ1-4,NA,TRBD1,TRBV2,TGTGCCAGCAGGCAGGGGGCGAAGCTCACTAATGAAAAACTGTTTTTT,CASRQGAKLTNEKLFF
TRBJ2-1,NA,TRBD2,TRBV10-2,TGCGCCAGCAGCGGACTAGCGGGAGGCTCTGTCTCCTACAATGAGCAGTTCTTC,CASSGLAGGSVSYNEQFF
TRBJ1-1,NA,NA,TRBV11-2,TGTGCCAGCAGCTTAGATCCCCTCCGGGGAGGGGATCCTGAAGCTTTCTTT,CASSLDPLRGGDPEAFF
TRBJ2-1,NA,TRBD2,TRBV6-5,TGTGCCAGCAGTTCACTAGCGGGGGGGTACAATGAGCAGTTCTTC,CASSSLAGGYNEQFF
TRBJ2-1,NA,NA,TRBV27,TGTGCCAGCACCCCTGGCGGAAGCTCCTACAATGAGCAGTTCTTC,CASTPGGSSYNEQFF
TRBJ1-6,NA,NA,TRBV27,TGTGCCAGCAGACAGAGCTCCTATAATTCACCCCTCCACTTT,CASRQSSYNSPLHF
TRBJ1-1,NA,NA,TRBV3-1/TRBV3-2,TGTGCCAGCAGCCAAGATGCGGGGTCCACTGAAGCTTTCTTT,CASSQDAGSTEAFF
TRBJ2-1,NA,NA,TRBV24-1,TGTGCCACCAGTGATAAAATGACAGCTACCTACAATGAGCAGTTCTTC,CATSDKMTATYNEQFF
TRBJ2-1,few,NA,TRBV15,TGTGCCACCAGCAGAGATGGGAGCGTCCGCCTAAGCTCCTACAATGAGCAGTTCTTC,CATSRDGSVRLSSYNEQFF
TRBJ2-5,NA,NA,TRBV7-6,TGTGCCAGCAGCTTAGGAGTCCCTAACCTACAAGAGACCCAGTACTTC,CASSLGVPNLQETQYF
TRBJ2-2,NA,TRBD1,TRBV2,TGTGCCAGCAGACAGACGAGGGGGCCCGGGGAGCTGTTTTTT,CASRQTRGPGELFF
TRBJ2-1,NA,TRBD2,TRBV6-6,TGTGCCAGCAAGACTAGCGGGACTTACAATGAGCAGTTCTTC,CASKTSGTYNEQFF
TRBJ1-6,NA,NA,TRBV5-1,TGCGCCAGCAGCTTGGATTTGGCAACGGGATCACCCCTCCACTTT,CASSLDLATGSPLHF
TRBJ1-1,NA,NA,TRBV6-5,TGTGCCAGCAGCCCCCAGGGAGGCAACACTGAAGCTTTCTTT,CASSPQGGNTEAFF
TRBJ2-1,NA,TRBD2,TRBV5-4,TGTGCCAGCAGCTCACCAAGCGGGGGGGCATGGAATGAGCAGTTCTTC,CASSSPSGGAWNEQFF
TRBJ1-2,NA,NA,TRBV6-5,TGTGCCAGCAGTTACCGGGACACAACTAACTATGGCTACACCTTC,CASSYRDTTNYGYTF
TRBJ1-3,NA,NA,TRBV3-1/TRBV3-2,TGTGCCAGCAGCCAAGGAAAGAGCTCTGGAAACACCATATATTTT,CASSQGKSSGNTIYF
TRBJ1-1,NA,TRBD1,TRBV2,TGTGCCAGTGGGGGACAGGTGACTGAAGCTTTCTTT,CASGGQVTEAFF
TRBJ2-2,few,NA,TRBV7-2,TGTGCCAGCAGCCGGTCGGGGAACACCGGGGAGCTGTTTTTT,CASSRSGNTGELFF
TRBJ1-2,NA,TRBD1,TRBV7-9,TGTGCCAGCAGCCCTAACAGGGGGTTGGGGGGCTACACCTTC,CASSPNRGLGGYTF
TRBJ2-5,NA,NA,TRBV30,TGTGCCTGGAGTGTGGGAATAGCGGTACAAGAGACCCAGTACTTC,CAWSVGIAVQETQYF
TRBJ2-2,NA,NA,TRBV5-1,TGCGCCACCTACCTCGACGGAGGTAATTCCGGGGAGCTGTTTTTT,CATYLDGGNSGELFF
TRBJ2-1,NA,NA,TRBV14,TGTGCCAGCAGCCTTGGACTCGGATTCGGTGAGCAGTTCTTC,CASSLGLGFGEQFF
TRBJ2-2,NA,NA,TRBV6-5,TGTGCCAGCAGTACAGCACGCACCGGGGAGCTGTTTTTT,CASSTARTGELFF
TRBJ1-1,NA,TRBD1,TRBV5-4,TGTGCCAGCATCGCTAATTCAGGGGGTGAAGCTTTCTTT,CASIANSGGEAFF
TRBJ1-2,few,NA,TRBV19,TGTGCCAGTAGTACTCAACCCTTCGACCCCCTAGGTGGCTATGGCTACACCTTC,CASSTQPFDPLGGYGYTF
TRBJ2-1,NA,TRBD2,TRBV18,TGTGCCAGCTCACCGAGACAGGGACCGACTAGCGGGAGTAATCGGTTCTTC,CASSPRQGPTSGSNRFF
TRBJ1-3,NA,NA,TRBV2,TGTGCCAGCAGTGACTGGGGGAGGCCGCACAATTCTGGAAACACCATATATTTT,CASSDWGRPHNSGNTIYF
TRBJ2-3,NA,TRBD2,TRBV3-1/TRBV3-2,TGTGCCAGCAGCCCTCGACTAGCGGGGGCAGTACCGCAGTATTTT,CASSPRLAGAVPQYF
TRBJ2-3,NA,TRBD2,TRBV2,TGTGCCAGCAGTATCGCGGGGGTGGACACAGATACGCAGTATTTT,CASSIAGVDTDTQYF
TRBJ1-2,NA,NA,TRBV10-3,TGTGCCATCAGTCCGGAGCAAGAGAGGCATGGCTACACCTTC,CAISPEQERHGYTF
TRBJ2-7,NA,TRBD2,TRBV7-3,TGTGCCAGCAGCCCCTCGGGGGGGGCCTACGAGCAGTACTTC,CASSPSGGAYEQYF